A selection of T cell receptor beta chains follows, all from one sample in a study of vaccination and CD4 T cells after COVID-19. Antigens of these TCRs are unknown. In TCRdb, the PCR reads were re-called with MiXCR into one record per CDR3 protein. Of about 26,000 distinct CDR3 sequences in the sample, about 39% are singletons; the top ten hold roughly 11%. What was sequenced was CD4+ T cells from blood, cultured in vitro. The receptors were sampled from a human donor who had recovered from COVID-19. Both conserved end residues are part of each CDR3.

J gene | V gene | CDR3 protein
TRBJ2-2 | TRBV11-1 | CASSPSTRRAGELFF
TRBJ2-3 | TRBV7-7 | CASSPGQGTDTQYF
TRBJ1-2 | TRBV5-4 | CASSLSSGDGYTF
TRBJ2-1 | TRBV27 | CASSLWWGGGNEQFF
TRBJ2-7 | TRBV27 | CASRSGQGRQYF
TRBJ2-7 | TRBV20-1 | CSARSWGTDSYEQYF
TRBJ2-7 | TRBV19 | CASSQGDSEQYF
TRBJ1-2 | TRBV18 | CASSTGQNYGYTF
TRBJ2-4 | TRBV29-1 | CSAGDENIQYF
TRBJ2-3 | TRBV19 | CASSRRGPTDTQYF
TRBJ2-2 | TRBV2 | CASSEAGGAGELFF
TRBJ2-7 | TRBV6-5 | CASSYRDISYEQYF
TRBJ2-1 | TRBV20-1 | CSARDRLAGYNEQFF